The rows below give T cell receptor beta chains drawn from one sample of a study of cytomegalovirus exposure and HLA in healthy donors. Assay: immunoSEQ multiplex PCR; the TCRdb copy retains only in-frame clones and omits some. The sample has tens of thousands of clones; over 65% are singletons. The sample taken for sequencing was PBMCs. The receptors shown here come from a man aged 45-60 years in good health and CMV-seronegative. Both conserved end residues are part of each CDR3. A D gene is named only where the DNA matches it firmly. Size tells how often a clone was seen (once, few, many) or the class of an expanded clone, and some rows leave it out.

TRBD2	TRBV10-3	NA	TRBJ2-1	TGTGCCATCAGTGAGTCGAGAGCGGGAGGGTACAATGAGCAGTTCTTC	CAISESRAGGYNEQFF
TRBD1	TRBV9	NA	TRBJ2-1	TGTGCCAGCAGCGTGGGACAGGGTTTTCGGGAGCAGTTCTTC	CASSVGQGFREQFF
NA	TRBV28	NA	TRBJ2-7	TGTGCCAGCAACATTTACCGGGAGAAGGGCGAGCAGTACTTC	CASNIYREKGEQYF
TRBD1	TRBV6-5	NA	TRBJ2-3	TGTGCCACCGCAGACAGGGATACAGATACGCAGTATTTT	CATADRDTDTQYF
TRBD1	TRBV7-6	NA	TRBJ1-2	TGTGCCAGCAGCTTAGGTGGGACAGGGACTTATGGCTACACCTTC	CASSLGGTGTYGYTF
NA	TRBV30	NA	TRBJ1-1	TGTGCCTGGAACCAGGATGGCGGGGGCACTGAAGCTTTCTTT	CAWNQDGGGTEAFF
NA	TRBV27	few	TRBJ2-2	TGTGCCAGCAGTTTAAGTAGCGGTGGGATCGGGGAGCTGTTTTTT	CASSLSSGGIGELFF
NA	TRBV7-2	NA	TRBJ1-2	TGTGCCAGCAGCTTAGCGCGGGGTGTGGAGGGTAGGGGCTACACCTTC	CASSLARGVEGRGYTF
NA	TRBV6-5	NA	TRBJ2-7	TGTGCCAGCAGTTCCCAAGACATATCCTACGAGCAGTACTTC	CASSSQDISYEQYF
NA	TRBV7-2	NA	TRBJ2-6	TGTGCCAGCAGTTATTGGGGCTATGGGGCCAACGTCCTGACTTTC	CASSYWGYGANVLTF
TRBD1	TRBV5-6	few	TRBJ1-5	TGTGCCAGCAGCCCCTGGACAGGGAGGTGGTCGAGCAATCAGCCCCAGCATTTT	CASSPWTGRWSSNQPQHF
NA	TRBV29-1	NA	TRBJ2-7	TGCAGCGCCCCTGGAGACAGTCAAGGCGGCGAGCAGTACTTC	CSAPGDSQGGEQYF
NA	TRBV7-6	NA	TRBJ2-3	TGTGCCAGCAGCTTGGCCGGAGTAAATACGCAGTATTTT	CASSLAGVNTQYF
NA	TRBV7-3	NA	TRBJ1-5	TGTGCCAGCAGCTTCCTCGTCGGGAGGGTGTATCAGCCCCAGCATTTT	CASSFLVGRVYQPQHF
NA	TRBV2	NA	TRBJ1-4	TGTGCCAGCAGTGAAGCGCTTCGGGGGGAGGGAGAACTGTTTTTT	CASSEALRGEGELFF
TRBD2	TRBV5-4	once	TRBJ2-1	TGTGCCAGCAGCGGGGGGAGGGGACTAGACGAGACCACTGCCTACAATGAGCAGTTCTTC	CASSGGRGLDETTAYNEQFF
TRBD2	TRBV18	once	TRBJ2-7	TGTGCCAGCTCACCTGGGACTAGGTCGGCGGGCGAGCAGTACTTC	CASSPGTRSAGEQYF
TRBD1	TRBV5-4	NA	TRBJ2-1	TGTGCCAGCAGCTTAAGACAGGGGGCAGGGAATGAGCAGTTCTTC	CASSLRQGAGNEQFF
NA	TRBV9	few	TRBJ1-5	TGTGCCAGCAGCGCGGCACTACAATCCACCCAGCATTTT	CASSAALQSTQHF
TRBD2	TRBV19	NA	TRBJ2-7	TGTGCCAGTAGTAATAGCGGGAGAGGGTCCTACGAGCAGTACTTC	CASSNSGRGSYEQYF
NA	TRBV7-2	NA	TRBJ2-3	TGTGCCAGCAGCTTAGCCGGTAGCATTGATACGCAGTATTTT	CASSLAGSIDTQYF
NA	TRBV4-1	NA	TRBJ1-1	TGCGCCAGCAGCCAAGAGCCCACAGGCGCCCGGGCTTTCTTT	CASSQEPTGARAFF
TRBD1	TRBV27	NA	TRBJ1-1	TGTGCCAGCAGTATGGGACAGGGGAACACTGAAGCTTTCTTT	CASSMGQGNTEAFF
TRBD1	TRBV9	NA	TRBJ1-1	TGTGCCAGCAGCGGAGGAACAGGGGGGAACACTGAAGCTTTCTTT	CASSGGTGGNTEAFF